These T cell receptor beta chains were read from a single sample in a study of T cell repertoires in cytomegalovirus infection. TCRdb reprocessed the reads with MiXCR, giving one entry per CDR3 protein. The sample holds some 350,000 distinct CDR3 sequences, about 35% seen once. These receptors are not linked to any known antigen. The sequencing here drew on cultured PBMCs, taken from culture after CMV antigen stimulation. Receptors originate from a human donor in good health (CMV status not recorded). Some clones in this sample may be carry-over from other donors' samples. The conserved cysteine and the conserved F or W are not part of the CDR3 here.

V gene	J gene	CDR3 protein
TRBV7-8	TRBJ2-2	ASSRRTSGGPGELF
TRBV4-3	TRBJ2-3	ASSQGLAGGTDTQY
TRBV19	TRBJ2-1	ASGDQSQGYNEQF
TRBV4-1	TRBJ2-4	ASSQRTDNLAKNIQY
TRBV5-8	TRBJ1-6	ASSLREQSPLH
TRBV6-6	TRBJ1-1	ASSYDPKGTEAF
TRBV10-3	TRBJ2-1	AIKRSGDEQF
TRBV6-5	TRBJ2-3	ASSYGLGVSTDTQY
TRBV12-5	TRBJ2-3	ASGLAADTQY
TRBV27	TRBJ1-6	ASRTGKLSSYNSPLH
TRBV7-2	TRBJ2-5	ASLDRSRETQY
TRBV7-8	TRBJ1-1	ASSSHGRIMNTEAF
TRBV12-3/TRBV12-4	TRBJ1-1	ASSVRDSEAF
TRBV12-3/TRBV12-4	TRBJ1-5	ASRQNTGFNQPQH
TRBV19	TRBJ2-1	ASSILLSWAGATQNEQF
TRBV7-2	TRBJ2-3	ASSSWTDTQY
TRBV6-2/TRBV6-3	TRBJ2-7	ASRPSGRQEQY
TRBV28	TRBJ1-2	ASSLAADIGDYGYT
TRBV20-1	TRBJ1-5	SAREVAGSQPQH
TRBV12-5	TRBJ2-4	ASGLALHRDLRIQY
TRBV27	TRBJ2-1	ASSFRIGYNEQF
TRBV7-3	TRBJ2-2	ASSKETGELF
TRBV11-2	TRBJ2-3	ASSLREVWTDTQY
TRBV11-2	TRBJ2-7	AISRSSYEQY
TRBV6-5	TRBJ1-6	ASRSDRGLNSPLH
TRBV24-1	TRBJ2-3	ATSDPGAGSDTQY
TRBV27	TRBJ1-5	ASSGAGGFQPQH
TRBV20-1	TRBJ2-7	SADRYLSYEQY